This TCR beta chain is drawn from a study of blood T cell repertoires in COVID-19. Background on the study: COVID-19 samples, acute and convalescent, were from the United States, Italy and Spain.

Germline assignment: CDR1 MDHEN and CDR2 SYDVKM. This CDR3 is built from 16 residues. Trimming removed 4 bases at V and 8 bases at J, with 18 bases between. In the authors' methods: Quantification of nucleated cells was approximated via reference gene primer amplification. The table came from immunoSEQ multiplex PCR; TCRdb's copy has only in-frame clones and leaves some out. V, J and clone size are those of that table, while D and trimming were read from the DNA. The table records around 210,000 clones, roughly nine tenths of them present only once. The sample taken for sequencing was PBMCs or T cells enriched from blood (not recorded which). The receptor was isolated from a woman aged 18-29 years who had recovered from COVID-19. This sequence joins TRBV28 and TRBJ1-6; weak D call: TRBD1 (5 bases). The CDR3 DNA follows: TGTGCCAGCAGTTCCTCAGGGATTCGAGGTGATTCACCCCTCCACTTT. It translates to CASSSSGIRGDSPLHF.